Following are 3 T cell receptor beta chains from one sample sequenced in a study of T cell clones after liver transplantation. The table came from immunoSEQ multiplex PCR; TCRdb's copy has only in-frame clones and leaves some out. Here the sample spans tens of thousands of clones, around 70% being singletons. The sequencing here drew on CD4+ T cells from blood, taken at the 22-month timepoint. The receptor source for this set is a human patient who received a liver transplant. Some T cells may be supplied by the graft donor.

The rearrangement links TRBV19 to TRBJ2-3; 8 nucleotides match TRBD2. V shed 6 bases, J shed 2 bases, and the junction held 7 bases outside the gene matches. The CDR3 loop spans 15 amino acids. Germline V lookup: CDR1 LNHDA, CDR2 SQIVND (reference sequence). The CDR3 loop is CASSPREGPTDTQYF. CDR3 nucleotides: TGTGCCAGTAGCCCCCGGGAGGGGCCCACAGATACGCAGTATTTT.

The chain couples TRBV19 to TRBJ2-3; 14 bases fit TRBD2. Trimming removed 3 bases from V and 6 bases from J; junction bases left unmatched: 14. Per germline, CDR1 LNHDA and CDR2 SQIVND (reference sequence). The CDR3 is 19 amino acids. This CDR3 reads CASSILPFLTSGGADTQYF. The DNA of the CDR3 is TGTGCCAGTAGTATCCTCCCCTTCCTGACTAGCGGGGGGGCGGATACGCAGTATTTT.

The rearrangement joins TRBV7-2 to TRBJ1-3; TRBD1 aligns across 7 bases. This CDR3 has 14 residues. Looked up from germline, CDR1 is SGHTA and CDR2 is FQGNSA. V dropped 5 bases and J dropped 4; count of bases not matched to a gene: 5. DNA of the CDR3: TGTGCCAGCAGCCAGACAGGGATCGGAAACACCATATATTTT. It specifies CASSQTGIGNTIYF.